The T cell receptor beta chain described here comes from a study of blood T cell repertoires in COVID-19. Study as a whole: Sources were T cells, B-cell-depleted T cells, or PBMCs; the material itself was cDNA or gDNA.

Germline lookup yields CDR1 LGHDT and CDR2 YNNKEL (reference sequence). The J segment lost 4 bases and the V segment lost 3 bases, leaving 1 base of the junction unmatched. The CDR3 is made up of 13 amino acids. On this clone: The sample has other DNA sequences that encode this CDR3 too.

In the authors' workflow: Reference gene primer amplification in the assay estimated nucleated cell counts. Assay used: immunoSEQ multiplex PCR; TCRdb lists only in-frame clones, some missing. V, J and clone size derive from that table, while D and trimming were established from the DNA sequence. This table holds about 200,000 clones, approximately 84% found once. The sequence derives from a human donor with acute or convalescent COVID-19. The donor label of this sample is uncertain. This chain connects TRBV3-1 (or the pseudogene TRBV3-2) to TRBJ2-7; 9 bases line up with TRBD2. Sequenced input: peripheral blood. The CDR3 coding sequence is TGTGCCAGCAGCCACCTAGCGGGATACGAGCAGTACTTC. Its translation: CASSHLAGYEQYF.